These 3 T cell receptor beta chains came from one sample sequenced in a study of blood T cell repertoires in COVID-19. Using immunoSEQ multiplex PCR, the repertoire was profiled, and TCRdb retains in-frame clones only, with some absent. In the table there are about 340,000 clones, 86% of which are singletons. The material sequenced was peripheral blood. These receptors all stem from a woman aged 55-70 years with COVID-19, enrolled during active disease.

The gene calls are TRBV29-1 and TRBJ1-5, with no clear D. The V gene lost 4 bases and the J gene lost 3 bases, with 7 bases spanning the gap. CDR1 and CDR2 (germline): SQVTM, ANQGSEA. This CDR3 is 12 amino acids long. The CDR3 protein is CSVAGDNQPQHF. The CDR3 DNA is TGCAGCGTTGCGGGAGACAATCAGCCCCAGCATTTT.

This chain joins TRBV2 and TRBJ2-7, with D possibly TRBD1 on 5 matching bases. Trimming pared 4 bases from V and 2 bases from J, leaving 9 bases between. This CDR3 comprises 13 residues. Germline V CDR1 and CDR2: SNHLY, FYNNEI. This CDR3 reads CASSAGRAYEQYF. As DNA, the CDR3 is TGTGCCAGCAGTGCCGGCAGGGCCTACGAGCAGTACTTC.

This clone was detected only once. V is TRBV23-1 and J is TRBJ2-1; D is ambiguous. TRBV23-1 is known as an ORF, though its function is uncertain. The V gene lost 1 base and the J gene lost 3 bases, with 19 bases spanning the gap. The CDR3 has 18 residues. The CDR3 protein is CASSQYVPRVVYYNEQFF. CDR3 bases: TGCGCCAGCAGTCAATACGTCCCCCGGGTTGTGTACTACAATGAGCAGTTCTTC.